This passage covers 18 T cell receptor beta chains from one sample sequenced in a study of blood T cell repertoires in COVID-19. Measured with immunoSEQ multiplex PCR; TCRdb has only the in-frame clones, and not every one. Of about 300,000 clones listed, 75% to 90% are singletons. The sample was peripheral blood. These receptors came from a woman aged 45 to 65 with COVID-19, enrolled during active disease.

The chain is built from TRBV19 and TRBJ2-2; weak D call: TRBD2 (6 bases). Germline V CDR1 and CDR2: LNHDA, SQIVND (reference sequence). The CDR3 runs to 13 residues. V was shortened by 6 bases and J by 6 bases, with 11 bases between the two germline ends. The CDR3 loop is CASSPGVSGELFF. For the CDR3, the DNA is TGTGCCAGTAGCCCGGGGGTTTCCGGGGAGCTGTTTTTT.

This chain joins TRBV30 and TRBJ2-1, with no clear D. Trimming took 2 bases from V and 9 from J, leaving 11 bases between them. Germline V gene data show CDR1 as GTSNPN and CDR2 as SVGIG (reference sequence). CDR3 size: 12 residues. CDR3 region: CAWSRGTTEQFF. CDR3 sequence (DNA): TGTGCCTGGAGTCGAGGTACGACTGAGCAGTTCTTC.

The chain recombines TRBV5-1 with TRBJ2-1, with TRBD1 matching over 11 bases. Germline assignment: CDR1 SGHRS and CDR2 YFSETQ. The CDR3 totals 16 residues. V lost 4 bases, J lost 6 bases, and 9 bases stayed unmatched. The CDR3 reads CASSISGTGGGNEQFF. In nucleotides, the CDR3 is TGCGCCAGCAGCATTTCCGGGACAGGGGGAGGCAATGAGCAGTTCTTC. The entire variable domain, with the rest obtained from reference TRBV5-1 and TRBJ2-1, is as follows: KAGVTQTPRYLIKTRGQQVTLSCSPISGHRSVSWYQQTPGQGLQFLFEYFSETQRNKGNFPGRFSGRQFSNSRSEMNVSTLELGDSALYLCASSISGTGGGNEQFFGPGTRLTVL.

CDR3 residues: CAWSLQGVHGELFF. The CDR3, as DNA: TGTGCCTGGAGCCTCCAGGGTGTCCACGGGGAGCTGTTTTTT. The chain is built from TRBV30 and TRBJ2-2, with D possibly being TRBD1 (5 bases). Per the germline V gene, CDR1 is GTSNPN and CDR2 is SVGIG (reference sequence). The CDR3 extends over 14 amino acids. The V end was cut by 3 bases, the J end by 7 bases, with 15 bases between.

The V and J genes are TRBV19 and TRBJ2-7; 10 positions match TRBD1. The V gene end was trimmed by 3 bases and the J gene end by 7 bases; junction bases not matched to a gene: 12. CDR3 size: 16 residues. CDR1 and CDR2 from the germline V gene are LNHDA and SQIVND (reference sequence). CDR3 bases: TGTGCCAGTAGTATTCGTCCGGGACAGGGGATTTATGAGCAGTACTTC. Its translation: CASSIRPGQGIYEQYF.

The chain is built from TRBV2 and TRBJ2-7; TRBD2 matches at 8 bases. Losses at the gene ends were 0 bases for V and 1 base for J; bases not matched to a gene: 2. Germline lookup yields CDR1 SNHLY and CDR2 FYNNEI. This CDR3 is 15 amino acids long. This CDR3 is CASSEALAASYEQYF. CDR3 nucleotides: TGTGCCAGCAGTGAAGCACTAGCGGCGTCCTACGAGCAGTACTTC.

The chain uses TRBV10-1 and TRBJ2-1; 8 positions match TRBD2. Germline CDR1 and CDR2: WNHNN and SYGVQD (reference sequence). The CDR3 runs 15 residues. Trimming took 3 bases from V and 8 from J; bases not matched to a gene: 9. The CDR3 DNA is TGCGCCAGCAGTGACCCGGGACTAGTTATAGATGAGCAGTTCTTC. Encoded protein: CASSDPGLVIDEQFF.

The chain combines TRBV19 with TRBJ2-1, with 12 bases that match TRBD1. The V and J ends lost 6 bases and 12 bases, in that order; junction bases with no gene match: 9. This CDR3 is 14 amino acids long. From germline, CDR1 is LNHDA and CDR2 SQIVND (reference sequence). The CDR3 nucleotides read TGTGCCAGTAGCCCCGGGACAGGGGGCTCCGCGCAGTTCTTC. Residues: CASSPGTGGSAQFF. Full variable domain (outside the CDR3, taken from reference TRBV19 and TRBJ2-1): DGGITQSPKYLFRKEGQNVTLSCEQNLNHDAMYWYRQDPGQGLRLIYYSQIVNDFQKGDIAEGYSVSREKKESFPLTVTSAQKNPTAFYLCASSPGTGGSAQFFGPGTRLTVL.

The rearrangement uses TRBV14 and TRBJ2-3; possibly TRBD1 for D (5 bases). Trimming pared 2 bases from V and 6 bases from J, leaving 15 bases between. The CDR3 contains 15 residues. The germline V gene has CDR1 SGHDN and CDR2 FVKESK. CDR3 sequence reads: CASSQYAGMHDTQYF. For the CDR3, the DNA is TGTGCCAGCAGCCAATACGCAGGGATGCACGATACGCAGTATTTT.

The chain carries TRBV6-2 or TRBV6-3 and TRBJ1-5; no definite D call. V gave up 0 bases and J gave up 7 bases, with 10 bases separating them. Germline V lookup: CDR1 MNHEY, CDR2 SVGEGT. CDR3 length equals 14 residues. The CDR3 coding sequence is TGTGCCAGCAGTTACTCGATGAGGCGACAGCCCCAGCATTTT. It is translated as CASSYSMRRQPQHF.

The chain joins TRBV13 to TRBJ2-2; TRBD1 matches 7 bases. From germline, CDR1 is PRHDT and CDR2 FYEKMQ (reference sequence). V lost 4 bases, J lost 2 bases, and 4 bases stayed unmatched. This CDR3 has 15 residues. CDR3 amino acids: CASSSRGKNTGELFF. The CDR3 DNA follows: TGTGCCAGCAGCTCCAGGGGGAAAAACACCGGGGAGCTGTTTTTT.

As to this clone: One junction end disagrees with the germline gene, perhaps due to a read error. This chain joins TRBV19 and TRBJ1-1, with TRBD1 as a possible D gene (6 bases). Germline V CDR1 and CDR2: LNHDA, SQIVND (reference sequence). CDR3 size: 16 residues. The CDR3 DNA reads as TGTGCCAGTAGAAGGAGAGGTCCCGAGGATGGCCTTAAGGGGGTCTTT. The encoded protein is CASRRRGPEDGLKGVF.

This clone has just a few counts. The gene calls are TRBV4-2 and TRBJ2-1, with TRBD2 matching 9 bases. The J segment lost 1 base and the V segment lost 3 bases, leaving 4 bases of the junction unmatched. Germline V gene lookup returns CDR1 LGHNA and CDR2 YNFKEQ. This CDR3 contains 16 residues. The CDR3 spells CASSQNSGGSYNEQFF. DNA for the CDR3: TGTGCCAGCAGCCAGAATAGCGGGGGTTCCTACAATGAGCAGTTCTTC.

The V gene is TRBV29-1, the J gene TRBJ1-4, with TRBD1 identical over 7 bases. The junction had 6 bases not matched to a gene; V was cut back by 1 base and J by 4 bases. The CDR3 loop spans 15 amino acids. Per germline, CDR1 SQVTM and CDR2 ANQGSEA. The CDR3 bases are TGCAGCGTTGAAGGAGGGGGGACAGTTAATGAAAAACTGTTTTTT. As protein: CSVEGGGTVNEKLFF.

The J gene is TRBJ2-1, the V gene TRBV2, with 9 bases lining up with TRBD2. The CDR3 loop spans 16 amino acids. Trimming removed 6 bases from V and 6 bases from J; junction bases left unmatched: 12. Germline lookup yields CDR1 SNHLY and CDR2 FYNNEI. The DNA for the CDR3 is TGTGCCAGCAGGACCGGGACTAGCTCGTCACGCAATGAGCAGTTCTTC. Translation gives CASRTGTSSSRNEQFF.

This clone showed up just once. Different DNA sequences within this sample yield the same CDR3. The chain couples TRBV27 to TRBJ1-1; tentatively, D is TRBD1 (5 bases). CDR1 and CDR2 from the germline V gene are MNHEY and SMNVEV (reference sequence). V lost 2 bases and J 0 bases, leaving 7 bases between the germline ends. The CDR3 extends over 14 amino acids. The CDR3: CASSLRGMNTEAFF. CDR3 coding DNA: TGTGCCAGCAGTTTAAGGGGTATGAACACTGAAGCTTTCTTT.

The V call is TRBV9, the J call TRBJ1-1, with TRBD1 matching over 7 bases. CDR1 and CDR2 (germline): SGDLS, YYNGEE. V dropped 4 bases and J dropped 1; count of bases not matched to a gene: 13. The CDR3 has 17 amino acids. The CDR3 spells CASSNPLNGQANTEAFF. The DNA of the CDR3 is TGTGCCAGCAGCAACCCCCTCAATGGACAGGCGAACACTGAAGCTTTCTTT.

The chain carries TRBV11-3 and TRBJ2-3; a weak D match, TRBD2 (5 bases). The CDR3 totals 14 residues. Germline loops: CDR1 SGHNT, CDR2 YENEEA. Trimming took off 2 bases at V and 6 bases at J, with 12 bases between the two ends. The CDR3 DNA is TGTGCCAGCAGCTTAAACCGGGTAGCGGATACGCAGTATTTT. Protein product: CASSLNRVADTQYF.